The entry below gives a single T cell receptor beta chain sequence along with its context. The entry originates in a study of blood T cell repertoires in COVID-19. Assay: immunoSEQ multiplex PCR; the TCRdb copy retains only in-frame clones and omits some. The table includes 70,000 or so clones, roughly 91% detected once. The V and J ends lost 6 bases and 9 bases, in that order; junction bases with no gene match: 5. Germline V gives CDR1 SQVTM, CDR2 ANQGSEA. The CDR3 covers 11 residues. The sample taken for sequencing was peripheral blood. V usage is TRBV29-1 and J usage is TRBJ1-1; TRBD1 agrees at 9 bases. This receptor was identified in a human donor in a cohort sampled during active COVID-19. This CDR3 is CSVLQGAKAFF. DNA for the CDR3: TGCAGCGTGCTACAGGGGGCTAAAGCTTTCTTT.